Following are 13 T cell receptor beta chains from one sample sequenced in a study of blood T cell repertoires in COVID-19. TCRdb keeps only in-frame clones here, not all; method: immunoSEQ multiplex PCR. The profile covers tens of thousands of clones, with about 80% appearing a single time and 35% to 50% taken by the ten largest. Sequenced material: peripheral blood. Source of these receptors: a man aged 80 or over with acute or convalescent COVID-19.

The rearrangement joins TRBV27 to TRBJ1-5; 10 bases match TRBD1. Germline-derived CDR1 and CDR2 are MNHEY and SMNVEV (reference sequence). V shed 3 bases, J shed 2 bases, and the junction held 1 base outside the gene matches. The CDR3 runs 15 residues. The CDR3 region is CASSLTGGGNQPQHF. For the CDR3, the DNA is TGTGCCAGCAGTTTGACAGGGGGCGGCAATCAGCCCCAGCATTTT.

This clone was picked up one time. CDR3: CASRDSYEQYF. The CDR3 DNA is TGCGCCAGCAGAGACAGCTACGAGCAGTACTTC. V and J are TRBV10-1 and TRBJ2-7, with a possible D match to TRBD1 (5 bases). Trimming removed 6 bases from V and 3 bases from J, with 6 bases in between. This CDR3 spans 11 amino acids. The germline V gene encodes CDR1 WNHNN and CDR2 SYGVQD (reference sequence).

The DNA for the CDR3 is TGTGCCAGCAGCTTACGGGGCCTAGCGGGAAGCTACAATGAGCAGTTCTTC. Translation gives CASSLRGLAGSYNEQFF. This chain joins TRBV11-3 and TRBJ2-1, with TRBD2 matching 9 bases. Germline CDR1 and CDR2: SGHNT and YENEEA. This CDR3 spans 17 amino acids. V was pared by 2 bases and J by 3 bases, with 8 bases of the junction left unmatched.

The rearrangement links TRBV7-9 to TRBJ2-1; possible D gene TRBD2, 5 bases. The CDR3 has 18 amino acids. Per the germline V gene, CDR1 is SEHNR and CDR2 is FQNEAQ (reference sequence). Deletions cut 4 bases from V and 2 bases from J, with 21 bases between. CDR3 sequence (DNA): TGTGCCAGCAGCTCCACGGCTTTAACTAGAATCCCCTACAATGAGCAGTTCTTC. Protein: CASSSTALTRIPYNEQFF.

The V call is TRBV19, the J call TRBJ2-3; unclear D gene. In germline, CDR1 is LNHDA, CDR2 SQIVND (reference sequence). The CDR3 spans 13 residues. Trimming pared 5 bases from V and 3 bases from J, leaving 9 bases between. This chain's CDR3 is CASSLQATDTQYF. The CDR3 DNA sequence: TGTGCCAGTAGTCTCCAGGCTACAGATACGCAGTATTTT.

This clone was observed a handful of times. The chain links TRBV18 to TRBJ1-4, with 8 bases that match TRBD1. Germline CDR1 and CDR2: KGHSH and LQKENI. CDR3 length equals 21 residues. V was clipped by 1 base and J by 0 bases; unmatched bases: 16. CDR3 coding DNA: TGTGCCAGCTCACCACGGAACTCCGGGACAGGAAACGTCGCAACTAATGAAAAACTGTTTTTT. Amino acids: CASSPRNSGTGNVATNEKLFF.

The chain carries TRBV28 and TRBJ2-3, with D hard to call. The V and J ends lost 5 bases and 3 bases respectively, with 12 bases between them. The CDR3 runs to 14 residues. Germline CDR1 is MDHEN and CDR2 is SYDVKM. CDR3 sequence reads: CASSQLPSTDTQYF. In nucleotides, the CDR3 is TGTGCCAGCAGTCAACTTCCCTCTACAGATACGCAGTATTTT.

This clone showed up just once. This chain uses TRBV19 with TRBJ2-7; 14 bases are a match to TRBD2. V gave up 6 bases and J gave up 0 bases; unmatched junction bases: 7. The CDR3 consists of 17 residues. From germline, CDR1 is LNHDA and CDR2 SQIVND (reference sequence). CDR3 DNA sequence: TGTGCCAGTAGGACCGGGACTAGCGGGGGAAGCTCCTACGAGCAGTACTTC. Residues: CASRTGTSGGSSYEQYF.

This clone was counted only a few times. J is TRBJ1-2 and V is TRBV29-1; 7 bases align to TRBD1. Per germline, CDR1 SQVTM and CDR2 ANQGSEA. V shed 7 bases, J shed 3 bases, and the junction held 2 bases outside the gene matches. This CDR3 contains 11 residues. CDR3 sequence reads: CSAGTDYGYTF. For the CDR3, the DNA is TGCAGCGCCGGGACAGACTATGGCTACACCTTC. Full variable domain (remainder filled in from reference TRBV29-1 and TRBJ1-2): SAVISQKPSRDICQRGTSLTIQCQVDSQVTMMFWYRQQPGQSLTLIATANQGSEATYESGFVIDKFPISRPNLTFSTLTVSNMSPEDSSIYLCSAGTDYGYTFGSGTRLTVV.

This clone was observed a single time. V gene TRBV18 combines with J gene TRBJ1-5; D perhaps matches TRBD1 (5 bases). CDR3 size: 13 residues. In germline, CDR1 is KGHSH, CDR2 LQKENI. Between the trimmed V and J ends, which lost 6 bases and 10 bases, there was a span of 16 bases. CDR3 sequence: CASSPDKVGPQHF. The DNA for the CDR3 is TGTGCCAGCTCTCCGGACAAAGTAGGACCCCAGCATTTT. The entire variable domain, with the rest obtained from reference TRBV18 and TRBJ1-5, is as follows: NAGVMQNPRHLVRRRGQEARLRCSPMKGHSHVYWYRQLPEEGLKFMVYLQKENIIDESGMPKERFSAEFPKEGPSILRIQQVVRGDSAAYFCASSPDKVGPQHFGDGTRLSIL.

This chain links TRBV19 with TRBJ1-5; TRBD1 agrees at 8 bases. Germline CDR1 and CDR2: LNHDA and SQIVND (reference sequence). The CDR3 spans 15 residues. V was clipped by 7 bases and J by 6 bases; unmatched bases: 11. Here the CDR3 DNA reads TGTGCCAGTACCAGTACTGGGGGGACAGGTCAGCCCCAGCATTTT. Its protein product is CASTSTGGTGQPQHF. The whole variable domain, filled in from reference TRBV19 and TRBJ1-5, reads DGGITQSPKYLFRKEGQNVTLSCEQNLNHDAMYWYRQDPGQGLRLIYYSQIVNDFQKGDIAEGYSVSREKKESFPLTVTSAQKNPTAFYLCASTSTGGTGQPQHFGDGTRLSIL.

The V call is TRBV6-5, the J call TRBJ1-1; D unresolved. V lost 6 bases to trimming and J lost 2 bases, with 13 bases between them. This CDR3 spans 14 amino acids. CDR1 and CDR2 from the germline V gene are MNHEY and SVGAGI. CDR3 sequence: CASSRTQVNTEAFF. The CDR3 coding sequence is TGTGCCAGCAGCCGCACCCAGGTAAACACTGAAGCTTTCTTT.

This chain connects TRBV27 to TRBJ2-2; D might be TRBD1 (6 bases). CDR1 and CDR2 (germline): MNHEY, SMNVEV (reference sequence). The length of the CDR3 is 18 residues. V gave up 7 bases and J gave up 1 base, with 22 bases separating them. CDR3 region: CASKIRLLQGRNTGELFF. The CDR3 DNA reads TGTGCCAGCAAAATAAGATTACTACAGGGAAGGAACACCGGGGAGCTGTTTTTT.